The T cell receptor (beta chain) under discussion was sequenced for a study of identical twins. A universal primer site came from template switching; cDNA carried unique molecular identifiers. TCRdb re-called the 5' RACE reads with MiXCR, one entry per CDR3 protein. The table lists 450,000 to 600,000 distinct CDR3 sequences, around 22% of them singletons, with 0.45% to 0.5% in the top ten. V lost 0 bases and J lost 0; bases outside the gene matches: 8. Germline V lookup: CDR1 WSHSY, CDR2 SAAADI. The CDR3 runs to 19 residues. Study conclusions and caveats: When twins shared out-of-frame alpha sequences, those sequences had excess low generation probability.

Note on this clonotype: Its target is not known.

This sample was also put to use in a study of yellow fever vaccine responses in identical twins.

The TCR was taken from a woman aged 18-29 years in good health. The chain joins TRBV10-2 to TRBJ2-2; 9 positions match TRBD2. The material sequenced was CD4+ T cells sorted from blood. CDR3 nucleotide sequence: TGCGCCAGCAGTGAGTCGCGGCTAGCGGGGTTCGCGAACACCGGGGAGCTGTTTTTT. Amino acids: CASSESRLAGFANTGELFF.